The rows below give T cell receptor beta chains drawn from one sample of a study of T cells after yellow fever vaccination. One entry per CDR3 protein, called by TCRdb with MiXCR from the 5' RACE reads. This sample has just under 600,000 distinct CDR3 sequences, with roughly 13% found just once. The specimen comprised PBMCs, sampled on the day of the yellow fever booster vaccination. These receptors were obtained from a man aged 25 to 40 who received the YFV17D yellow fever vaccine. CDR3s include the opening cysteine and the closing phenylalanine or tryptophan. D genes are given only for firm matches. Only some rows state a clone size, as once, few, many or a class for expanded clones.

clone size	D gene	V gene	J gene	CDR3 protein	CDR3 DNA
few	TRBD2	TRBV20-1	TRBJ2-1	CSARPPPGTSGRPDYNEQFF	TGCAGTGCTAGACCCCCCCCAGGGACTAGCGGGAGGCCCGACTACAATGAGCAGTTCTTC
NA	NA	TRBV27	TRBJ2-7	CASSIQGGEQYF	TGTGCCAGCAGCATACAGGGGGGGGAGCAGTACTTC
NA	NA	TRBV18	TRBJ1-1	CASSPPGGMATEAFF	TGTGCCAGCTCACCCCCGGGGGGTATGGCCACTGAAGCTTTCTTT
many	NA	TRBV9	TRBJ2-5	CASSRDRGETQYF	TGTGCCAGCAGCCGGGACCGAGGTGAGACCCAGTACTTC
NA	NA	TRBV13	TRBJ2-1	CASSPRGRTINEQFF	TGTGCCAGCAGCCCACGCGGCCGGACGATAAATGAGCAGTTCTTC
few	TRBD2	TRBV5-6	TRBJ2-7	CASSQGLARYEQYF	TGTGCCAGCAGCCAGGGACTAGCGAGATACGAGCAGTACTTC
NA	TRBD2	TRBV27	TRBJ2-7	CASSLHLTSGIYYEQYF	TGTGCCAGCAGTTTACACCTGACTAGCGGGATTTACTACGAGCAGTACTTC
NA	TRBD2	TRBV6-1	TRBJ2-1	CASSDPGLAGGDEQFF	TGTGCCAGCAGTGATCCGGGACTAGCGGGAGGGGATGAGCAGTTCTTC
few	TRBD2	TRBV9	TRBJ2-2	CASSTTQLAGANTGELFF	TGTGCCAGCAGCACAACCCAACTAGCGGGAGCGAACACCGGGGAGCTGTTTTTT
few	NA	TRBV12-3/TRBV12-4	TRBJ2-7	CASSATVYEQYF	TGTGCCAGCAGTGCGACAGTCTACGAGCAGTACTTC